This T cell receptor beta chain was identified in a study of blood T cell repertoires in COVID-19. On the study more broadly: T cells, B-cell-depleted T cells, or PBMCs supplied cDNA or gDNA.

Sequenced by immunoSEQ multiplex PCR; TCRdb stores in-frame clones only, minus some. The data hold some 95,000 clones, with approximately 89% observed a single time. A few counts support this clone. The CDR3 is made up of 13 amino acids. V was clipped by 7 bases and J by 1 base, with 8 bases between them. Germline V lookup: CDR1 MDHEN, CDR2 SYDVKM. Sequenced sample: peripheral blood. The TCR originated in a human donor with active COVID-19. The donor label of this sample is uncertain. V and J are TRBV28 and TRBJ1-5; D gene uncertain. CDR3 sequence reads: CASKRESNQPQHF. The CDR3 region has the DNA TGTGCCAGCAAAAGAGAAAGCAATCAGCCCCAGCATTTT. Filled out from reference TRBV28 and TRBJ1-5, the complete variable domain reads DVKVTQSSRYLVKRTGEKVFLECVQDMDHENMFWYRQDPGLGLRLIYFSYDVKMKEKGDIPEGYSVSREKKERFSLILESASTNQTSMYLCASKRESNQPQHFGDGTRLSIL.